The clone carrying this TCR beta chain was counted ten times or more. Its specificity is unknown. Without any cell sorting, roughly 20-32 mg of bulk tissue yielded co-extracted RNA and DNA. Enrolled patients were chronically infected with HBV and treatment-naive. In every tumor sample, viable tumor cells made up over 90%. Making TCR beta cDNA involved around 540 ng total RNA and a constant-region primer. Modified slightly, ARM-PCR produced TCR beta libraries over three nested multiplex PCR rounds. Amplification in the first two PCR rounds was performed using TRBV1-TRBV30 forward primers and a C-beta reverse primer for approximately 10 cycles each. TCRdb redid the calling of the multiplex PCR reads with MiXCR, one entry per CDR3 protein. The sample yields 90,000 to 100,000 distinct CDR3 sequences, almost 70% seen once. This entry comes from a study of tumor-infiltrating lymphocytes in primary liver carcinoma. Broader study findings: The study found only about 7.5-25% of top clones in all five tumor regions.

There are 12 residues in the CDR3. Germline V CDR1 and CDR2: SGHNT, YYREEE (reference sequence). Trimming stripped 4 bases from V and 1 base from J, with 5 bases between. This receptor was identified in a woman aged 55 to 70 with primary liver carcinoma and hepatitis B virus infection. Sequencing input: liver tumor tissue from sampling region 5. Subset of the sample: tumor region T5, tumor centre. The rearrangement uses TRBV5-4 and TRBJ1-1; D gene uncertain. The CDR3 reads CASSLRNTEAFF. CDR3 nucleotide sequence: TGTGCCAGCAGCCTGCGGAACACTGAAGCTTTCTTT.